Following are 14 T cell receptor beta chains from one sample sequenced in a study of read filtering for tumor transcriptome and immune sequencing. From approximately 430 ng of RNA, a library with molecular barcoded alpha/delta and beta/gamma adaptors was made. TCRdb ran MiXCR on the reads and lists one entry per CDR3 protein. Of some 120,000 distinct CDR3 sequences listed, about an eighth are singletons. Sequencing used a population of CD138-negative cells sorted from bone marrow. The origin of the receptors is a donor over 35 with multiple myeloma.

This clonotype was seen many times. The V and J genes are TRBV30 and TRBJ1-1, with D maybe TRBD1 (6 bases). Deletions cut 2 bases from V and 6 bases from J, with 16 bases between. There are 14 residues in the CDR3. CDR1 GTSNPN and CDR2 SVGIG come from the germline V gene (reference sequence). Here the CDR3 reads CAWSFSYRAAEAFF. For the CDR3, the DNA is TGTGCCTGGAGTTTCTCCTACAGGGCTGCTGAAGCTTTCTTT.

This clonotype was found a few times. V gene TRBV6-6 combines with J gene TRBJ1-4, with 7 bases lining up with TRBD1. CDR3 length: 15 residues. The germline gives CDR1 MNHNY, CDR2 SVGAGI (reference sequence). The J segment lost 3 bases and the V segment lost 2 bases, leaving 3 bases of the junction unmatched. The DNA of the CDR3 is TGTGCCAGCAGTTACCGGGACAGATCTAATGAAAAACTGTTTTTT. Encoded protein: CASSYRDRSNEKLFF.

This clonotype has a handful of counts. The chain combines TRBV2 with TRBJ1-6; D uncertain. Germline loops: CDR1 SNHLY, CDR2 FYNNEI. The CDR3 has 15 residues. Trimming pared 3 bases from V and 4 bases from J, leaving 10 bases between. As DNA, the CDR3 is TGTGCCAGCAGTGAGGGCCCGGGATATAATTCACCCCTCCACTTT. Translating it yields CASSEGPGYNSPLHF.

This clonotype has ten or more counts. The chain is built from TRBV3-1 and TRBJ1-1; D is possibly TRBD1 (5 bases). The CDR3 sequence is 14 residues long. The ends were cut back, 1 base at V and 8 bases at J, with 14 bases in the middle. CDR1 LGHDT and CDR2 YNNKEL come from the germline V gene (reference sequence). The CDR3 nucleotides are TGTGCCAGCAGCCAAGCCTCAACAGGAATGGAAGCTTTCTTT. Translating gives CASSQASTGMEAFF.

This clonotype occurred a few times. The chain links TRBV5-4 to TRBJ2-7; TRBD2 matches 8 bases. This CDR3 contains 15 residues. The V and J ends lost 2 bases and 6 bases, in that order; junction bases with no gene match: 10. Germline V gives CDR1 SGHNT, CDR2 YYREEE (reference sequence). This CDR3 reads CASSLASGLGSEQYF. Written as DNA, the CDR3 is TGTGCCAGCAGCTTAGCTAGCGGGTTGGGTTCCGAGCAGTACTTC.

This clonotype has a count of ten or more. The chain has TRBV10-3 and TRBJ2-7, with D unclear. The CDR3 is made up of 12 amino acids. Germline V gene lookup returns CDR1 ENHRY and CDR2 SYGVKD. Trimming took 2 bases from V and 1 from J, leaving 3 bases between them. CDR3 residues: CAISEVSYEQYF. CDR3 DNA sequence: TGTGCCATCAGTGAGGTTTCCTACGAGCAGTACTTC.

At least ten counts were recorded for this clonotype. The gene calls are TRBV7-9 and TRBJ1-2, with D unclear. In germline, CDR1 is SEHNR, CDR2 FQNEAQ (reference sequence). The V gene lost 0 bases and the J gene lost 6 bases, with 14 bases spanning the gap. This CDR3 has 15 residues. CDR3 DNA sequence: TGTGCCAGCAGCTTAGCTCAACCCCGAGGTGATGGCTACACCTTC. As protein: CASSLAQPRGDGYTF.

The sample holds a few counts of this clonotype. The junction shows a germline mismatch at one end, possibly a read error. The chain has TRBV7-2 and TRBJ2-2; TRBD2 might be the D (5 bases). This CDR3 contains 16 residues. Germline assignment: CDR1 SGHTA and CDR2 FQGNSA. Here the CDR3 DNA reads TGTGCCAGCAGCTTAGGTCGTAGAAGTCACCCCGGGGAGCTGCTTTTT. Translation gives CASSLGRRSHPGELLF.

This clonotype came up many times. The chain joins TRBV13 to TRBJ2-1; D remains unclear. The germline CDR1 and CDR2 sequences are PRHDT and FYEKMQ (reference sequence). The length of the CDR3 is 14 residues. V lost 0 bases and J lost 4, with 7 bases in between. CDR3 nucleotides: TGTGCCAGCAGCTTAGGCCTCCAGTACAATGAGCAGTTCTTC. Translated, it gives CASSLGLQYNEQFF. Variable domain in full (rest from reference TRBV13 and TRBJ2-1): AAGVIQSPRHLIKEKRETATLKCYPIPRHDTVYWYQQGPGQDPQFLISFYEKMQSDKGSIPDRFSAQQFSDYHSELNMSSLELGDSALYFCASSLGLQYNEQFFGPGTRLTVL.

This clonotype was seen only once. This may come from a read error, since a much larger clone is one base off. V usage is TRBV9 and J usage is TRBJ2-3; TRBD1 agrees at 7 bases. V lost 5 bases, J lost 1 base, and 7 bases stayed unmatched. This CDR3 spans 15 amino acids. Germline loops: CDR1 SGDLS, CDR2 YYNGEE. The CDR3 region is CASRSSGTGTDTQYF. The DNA of the CDR3 is TGTGCCAGCAGATCCTCCGGGACAGGCACAGATACGCAGTATTTT.

Concerning this clonotype itself: A read error is possible here, since a much larger clone lies one base away. The chain couples TRBV29-1 to TRBJ2-7; a possible D gene is TRBD2 (6 bases). The germline V gene encodes CDR1 SQVTM and CDR2 ANQGSEA. The CDR3 runs to 14 residues. Trimming pared 4 bases from V and 6 bases from J, leaving 19 bases between. The CDR3 sequence: CSVVEGAALCEQYF. The CDR3 coding sequence is TGCAGCGTTGTGGAGGGCGCAGCCCTCTGCGAGCAGTACTTC.

This clonotype was recorded at least ten times. The genes are TRBV12-3 or TRBV12-4 and TRBJ2-2; D ambiguous. V shed 7 bases and J shed 6 bases, with 15 bases lying between them. This CDR3 has 14 residues. The CDR3 DNA sequence: TGTGCCAGCACCCTGACGGCGGTGGCCGGGGAGCTGTTTTTT. This sequence encodes CASTLTAVAGELFF.

This clonotype occurred a few times. The chain links TRBV6-6 to TRBJ1-1; D might be TRBD1 (6 bases). Trimming left V 8 bases short and J 1 base short, with 11 bases between. The germline V gene has CDR1 MNHNY and CDR2 SVGAGI (reference sequence). This CDR3 is built from 13 residues. CDR3 coding DNA: TGTGCCAGCCGGGACACACAGAACACTGAAGCTTTCTTT. The encoded protein is CASRDTQNTEAFF.

This clonotype was seen a handful of times. V usage is TRBV7-2 and J usage is TRBJ2-1, with 12 bases that match TRBD2. CDR1 SGHTA and CDR2 FQGNSA come from the germline V gene. CDR3 length: 15 amino acids. The V and J ends lost 4 bases and 8 bases, in that order; junction bases with no gene match: 6. CDR3 coding DNA: TGTGCCAGCAGCTCCCTGACTAGCGGGAGTGATGAGCAGTTCTTC. Its protein product is CASSSLTSGSDEQFF.